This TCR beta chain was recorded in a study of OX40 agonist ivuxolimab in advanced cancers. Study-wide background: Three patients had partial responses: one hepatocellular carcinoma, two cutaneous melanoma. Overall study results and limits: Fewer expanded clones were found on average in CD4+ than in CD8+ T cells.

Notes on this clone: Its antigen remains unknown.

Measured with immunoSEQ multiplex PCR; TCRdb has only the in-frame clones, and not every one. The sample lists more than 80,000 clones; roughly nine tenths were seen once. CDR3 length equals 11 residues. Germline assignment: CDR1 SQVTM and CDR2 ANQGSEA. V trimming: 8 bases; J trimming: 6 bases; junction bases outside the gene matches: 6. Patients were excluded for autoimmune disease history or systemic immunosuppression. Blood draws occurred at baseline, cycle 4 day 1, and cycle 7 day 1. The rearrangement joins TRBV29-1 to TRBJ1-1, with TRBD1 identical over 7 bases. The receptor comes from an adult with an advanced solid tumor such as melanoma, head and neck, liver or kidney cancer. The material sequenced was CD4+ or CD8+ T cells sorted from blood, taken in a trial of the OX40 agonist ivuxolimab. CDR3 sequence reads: CSYRGFAEAFF. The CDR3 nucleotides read TGCAGCTACAGGGGTTTCGCTGAAGCTTTCTTT.